The present T cell receptor beta chain was sequenced within a study of identical twins. Study-wide findings and caveats: Models predicted less out-of-frame TCR alpha sharing in monozygotic twins than was found.

Turning to this clonotype: No antigen is known for it.

All of the donors were Caucasians in good health. Via MiXCR, TCRdb re-called the 5' RACE reads, giving one row per CDR3 protein. The data hold about 900,000 distinct CDR3 sequences, with over 9% observed a single time. This CDR3 is built from 15 residues. V was pared by 7 bases and J by 0 bases, with 13 bases between. Germline V CDR1 and CDR2: LNHDA, SQIVND (reference sequence). This same sample was also taken into another study, of yellow fever vaccine responses in identical twins.

Source material: PBMCs. This sequence joins TRBV19 and TRBJ1-3; D gene unclear. The receptor comes from a young woman in good health. The CDR3 spells CASILGSNSGNTIYF. CDR3 bases: TGTGCCAGTATCTTGGGCAGCAACTCTGGAAACACCATATATTTT.